Below, 32 T cell receptor beta chains from the same sample are listed, as sequenced in a study of T cell repertoires in cytomegalovirus infection (dated by TCRdb to between 2018 and 2021). Instrument on record: Illumina HiSeq 1500. The raw public reads went through TCRdb reprocessing: fastp at Q25, MiXCR clone calling, in-frame beta chains kept. Rows with a matching CDR3 protein are joined into one entry that keeps the most common DNA and genes. This sample has about 740,000 distinct CDR3 sequences in its table, and about 40% of those were observed once. The ten largest make up 2.5% to 3% of the sample. Specimen: PBMCs. These receptors were obtained from a human donor in good health (CMV status not recorded). Some clones in this sample may be carry-over from other donors' samples.

In regard to this clonotype: The CDR3 does not end in the conserved phenylalanine or tryptophan, so this is likely a read error. The chain couples TRBV30 to TRBJ2-2; no definite D call. Trimming cost V 0 bases and J 4 bases, with 12 bases left between them. This CDR3 is built from 15 residues. CDR1 and CDR2 from the germline V gene are GTSNPN and SVGIG (reference sequence). CDR3 in DNA: TGTGCCTGGAGTGTACAGCACAAGGGCACCGGGGAGCTGTTTCTT. It codes for CAWSVQHKGTGELFL.

This clonotype was seen more than once but under ten times. The chain joins TRBV7-9 to TRBJ1-2, with D unresolved. V dropped 0 bases and J dropped 6 bases, with 17 bases sitting between them. CDR1 and CDR2 (germline): SEHNR, FQNEAQ (reference sequence). The CDR3 runs to 16 residues. DNA for the CDR3: TGTGCCAGCAGCTTAGCCGAACTGGGGAGGCTTGATGGCTACACCTTC. Translation gives CASSLAELGRLDGYTF.

This clonotype was found a few times. The gene calls are TRBV12-3 or TRBV12-4 and TRBJ1-5; 8 bases agree with TRBD1. The CDR3 loop spans 15 amino acids. V lost 4 bases to trimming and J lost 0 bases; unmatched junction nucleotides: 2. CDR3 in DNA: TGTGCCAGCAGTTGGACAGGGAATAGCAATCAGCCCCAGCATTTT. It encodes CASSWTGNSNQPQHF.

The chain employs TRBV20-1 and TRBJ2-7; D is uncertain. The CDR3 has 11 amino acids. Trimming shortened V by 3 bases and J by 0 bases, and 3 bases separated the two germline ends. Germline V gene sequence: CDR1 DFQATT, CDR2 SNEGSKA (reference sequence). The CDR3 coding sequence is TGCAGTGCTAGGTCCTCCTACGAGCAGTACTTC. Residues: CSARSSYEQYF.

The chain uses TRBV27 and TRBJ2-3; TRBD2 might be the D (6 bases). V gave up 0 bases and J gave up 7 bases, with 17 bases separating them. The CDR3 covers 16 residues. CDR1 is MNHEY and CDR2 is SMNVEV in the germline V gene (reference sequence). The DNA of the CDR3 is TGTGCCAGCAGTTTATCGAACTTGGGGGGTGCCCATACGCAGTATTTT. Translation gives CASSLSNLGGAHTQYF.

This chain connects TRBV7-8 to TRBJ1-2; 12 positions match TRBD1. The CDR3 totals 18 residues. V lost 5 bases, J lost 4 bases, and 14 bases stayed unmatched. The germline V gene encodes CDR1 SGHVS and CDR2 FQNEAQ. The CDR3 here is CASSPVPGQGAPRYGYTF. The CDR3 nucleotides read TGTGCCAGCAGCCCGGTCCCGGGACAGGGGGCGCCCCGCTATGGCTACACCTTC.

V gene TRBV19 combines with J gene TRBJ1-5; D call uncertain. V was shortened by 2 bases and J by 5 bases, with 13 bases between the two germline ends. The CDR3 is 15 amino acids. CDR1 and CDR2 (germline): LNHDA, SQIVND (reference sequence). The CDR3 is CASSIFGKGYQPQHF. The DNA of the CDR3 is TGTGCCAGTAGTATATTCGGCAAAGGGTATCAGCCCCAGCATTTT.

The rearrangement uses TRBV20-1 and TRBJ2-5; D might be TRBD2 (6 bases). The CDR3 covers 12 residues. CDR1 DFQATT and CDR2 SNEGSKA come from the germline V gene (reference sequence). V shed 4 bases and J shed 5 bases, with 11 bases lying between them. The chain's CDR3 is CSATVEGETQYF. In DNA, the CDR3 is TGCAGTGCTACCGTGGAGGGGGAGACCCAGTACTTC.

This clonotype was detected only a few times. The rearrangement joins TRBV7-2 to TRBJ2-7, with D tentatively TRBD2 (7 bases). Trimming shortened V by 2 bases and J by 0 bases, and 17 bases separated the two germline ends. Germline V CDR1 and CDR2: SGHTA, FQGNSA. The CDR3 sequence is 17 residues long. The CDR3 here is CASSLLGRAGASYEQYF. CDR3 in DNA: TGTGCCAGCAGCTTACTTGGTCGGGCGGGGGCCTCCTACGAGCAGTACTTC.

This clonotype was seen a few times. The gene calls are TRBV28 and TRBJ1-2, with 7 nucleotides matching TRBD1. CDR1 and CDR2 from the germline V gene are MDHEN and SYDVKM. The V and J ends lost 4 bases and 3 bases, in that order; junction bases with no gene match: 8. This CDR3 contains 15 residues. CDR3 loop: CASSSPWDSDYGYTF. The CDR3 bases are TGTGCCAGCAGTTCACCGTGGGACAGTGACTATGGCTACACCTTC.

This clonotype has only a few counts. This chain links TRBV11-2 with TRBJ1-4, with TRBD1 as a possible D gene (5 bases). The CDR3 consists of 15 residues. CDR1 SGHAT and CDR2 FQNNGV come from the germline V gene. V was trimmed by 0 bases and J by 8 bases, leaving 13 bases between them. Written as DNA, the CDR3 is TGTGCCAGCAGCTTAGATCCCAGGGAGGACGAAAAACTGTTTTTT. This gives the protein CASSLDPREDEKLFF.

This clonotype was recorded at least ten times. This chain joins TRBV7-8 and TRBJ2-5; D gene uncertain. Germline loops: CDR1 SGHVS, CDR2 FQNEAQ. V lost 3 bases and J lost 5, with 7 bases in between. The CDR3 consists of 12 residues. CDR3: CASSFGEETQYF. As DNA, the CDR3 is TGTGCCAGCAGCTTTGGCGAGGAGACCCAGTACTTC.

V gene TRBV25-1 combines with J gene TRBJ2-3, with D perhaps matching TRBD1 or TRBD2 (5 bases each). Germline lookup yields CDR1 MGHDK and CDR2 SYGVNS. There are 17 residues in the CDR3. V was cut by 1 base and J by 0 bases, with 14 bases left in between. Written as DNA, the CDR3 is TGTGCCAGCAGTGAATCTGGGGACGGAATAAGCACAGATACGCAGTATTTT. Translating it yields CASSESGDGISTDTQYF.

This clonotype was counted only a few times. The chain couples TRBV5-1 to TRBJ1-4, with D uncertain. Germline V gives CDR1 SGHRS, CDR2 YFSETQ. The V end lost 4 bases, the J end lost 4 bases, and 17 bases lay between the germline ends. The CDR3 consists of 16 residues. The CDR3 here is CASSKARVDLNEKLFF. The CDR3 DNA follows: TGCGCCAGCAGCAAGGCGAGGGTAGATCTTAATGAAAAACTGTTTTTT.

The rearrangement joins TRBV7-9 to TRBJ2-5; maybe TRBD1 (6 bases). CDR1 is SEHNR and CDR2 is FQNEAQ in the germline V gene (reference sequence). V lost 4 bases and J lost 4, with 22 bases in between. The CDR3 runs to 17 residues. In nucleotides, the CDR3 is TGTGCCAGCAGCTATCGAAAAGGGGACATCAGAACAGAGACCCAGTACTTC. It is translated as CASSYRKGDIRTETQYF.

This clonotype was recorded a few times. The gene calls are TRBV28 and TRBJ1-4, with unresolved D. Germline loops: CDR1 MDHEN, CDR2 SYDVKM. The germline V and J ends were trimmed by 2 bases and 8 bases, with 12 bases remaining between them. CDR3 size: 14 residues. CDR3 sequence reads: CASSLNHPGEKLFF. The CDR3 nucleotides are TGTGCCAGCAGTTTAAACCACCCTGGGGAAAAACTGTTTTTT.

The sample holds a few counts of this clonotype. The chain carries TRBV19 and TRBJ1-2; D gene unclear. Trimming cost V 7 bases and J 5 bases, with 14 bases left between them. CDR3 length: 13 amino acids. CDR1 and CDR2 (germline): LNHDA, SQIVND (reference sequence). The CDR3 spells CASTTDLTYGYTF. The CDR3 bases are TGTGCCAGTACCACAGACCTAACGTATGGCTACACCTTC.

The V and J genes are TRBV7-2 and TRBJ1-3; 7 bases match TRBD1. This CDR3 spans 16 amino acids. V gave up 5 bases and J gave up 0 bases; unmatched junction bases: 7. Germline V gene sequence: CDR1 SGHTA, CDR2 FQGNSA. Here the CDR3 DNA reads TGTGCCAGCAGCCAACGGACAGGAAGCTCTGGAAACACCATATATTTT. Translating gives CASSQRTGSSGNTIYF.

On this clonotype: One junction end does not reproduce the germline sequence, and a read error may be involved. This sequence joins TRBV7-9 and TRBJ2-1, with TRBD2 matching over 8 bases. CDR1 is SEHNR, CDR2 FQNEAQ, per germline (reference sequence). CDR3 size: 15 residues. The CDR3 here is CASRLVRGGWNEQFF. In DNA form, the CDR3 reads TGTGCCAGCCGCTTAGTTCGGGGGGGCTGGAATGAGCAGTTCTTC.

This sequence joins TRBV29-1 and TRBJ1-1, with D possibly matching TRBD1 (5 bases). The CDR3 is made up of 13 amino acids. The V end lost 4 bases, the J end lost 1 base, and 10 bases lay between the germline ends. Germline values: CDR1 SQVTM, CDR2 ANQGSEA. The CDR3 bases are TGCAGCGTTGTAGGGACGGCGAACACTGAAGCTTTCTTT. As protein: CSVVGTANTEAFF.

As concerns this clonotype: This may arise from a read error, as a much more abundant clone is one base away. The chain links TRBV7-2 to TRBJ2-1, with 10 bases lining up with TRBD2. The CDR3 contains 16 residues. Germline-derived CDR1 and CDR2 are SGHTA and FQGNSA. The ends lost 5 bases at V and 10 bases at J; junction bases unmatched: 14. The CDR3 here is CASSLTGTSVTLEQFF. Here the CDR3 DNA reads TGTGCCAGCAGCCTGACCGGGACTAGCGTAACTTTGGAGCAGTTCTTC.

This clonotype was detected a few times. V usage is TRBV20-1 and J usage is TRBJ2-7; TRBD2 aligns across 7 bases. Germline trimming cut 3 bases from V and 2 bases from J; bases unmatched to any gene: 4. CDR1 and CDR2 from the germline V gene are DFQATT and SNEGSKA (reference sequence). The CDR3 sequence is 13 residues long. The CDR3 nucleotides are TGCAGTGCTAGGTCAGGGACTACCTACGAGCAGTACTTC. Its translation: CSARSGTTYEQYF.

In this sample, this clonotype turned up many times. This rearrangement joins TRBV7-2 to TRBJ2-3; no clear D gene. V dropped 1 base and J dropped 0 bases, with 11 bases sitting between them. CDR1 and CDR2 from the germline V gene are SGHTA and FQGNSA. There are 16 residues in the CDR3. Written as DNA, the CDR3 is TGTGCCAGCAGCTTAGGCGGCGCGGTTAGCACAGATACGCAGTATTTT. This encodes CASSLGGAVSTDTQYF.

The CDR3 DNA reads TGTGCCAGCAGTGAAGCATCCGGGACTAGCGACCAAGAGACCCAGTACTTC. This gives the protein CASSEASGTSDQETQYF. This chain uses TRBV2 with TRBJ2-5; TRBD2 matches at 10 bases. Germline CDR1 and CDR2: SNHLY and FYNNEI. V lost 0 bases to trimming and J lost 0 bases; unmatched junction nucleotides: 4. The CDR3 spans 17 residues.

This clonotype was recorded a few times. The V and J genes are TRBV6-1 and TRBJ1-1; 9 bases are shared with TRBD1. In germline, CDR1 is MNHNS, CDR2 SASEGT. V dropped 8 bases and J dropped 6; count of bases not matched to a gene: 10. The CDR3 has 14 residues. This CDR3 is CASRDRASAPEAFF. CDR3 DNA sequence: TGTGCCAGCCGGGACAGGGCTTCGGCACCTGAAGCTTTCTTT.

The chain uses TRBV12-3 or TRBV12-4 and TRBJ1-5, with D maybe TRBD1 (5 bases). This CDR3 has 14 amino acids. The V gene lost 5 bases and the J gene lost 7 bases, with 15 bases spanning the gap. The CDR3 spells CASSLDSLSQPQHF. The CDR3 DNA follows: TGTGCCAGCAGTCTTGACAGTCTATCCCAGCCCCAGCATTTT.

Turning to this clonotype: A read error may account for a junction end that differs from germline. This chain links TRBV7-2 with TRBJ2-1; TRBD2 matches 8 bases. The CDR3 has 15 residues. Looked up from germline, CDR1 is SGHTA and CDR2 is FQGNSA. CDR3 sequence (DNA): TGTGCCAGCAGCGTTAGGGGACTAGGAAACAATGAGCAGTTATTC. The encoded protein is CASSVRGLGNNEQLF.

In its sample, this clonotype was seen a few times. A clone one base away is much larger, so this may be a read error. This chain connects TRBV6-1 to TRBJ1-2; D may be TRBD1 (6 bases). V lost 5 bases and J 4 bases, leaving 11 bases between the germline ends. CDR3 length: 13 amino acids. CDR1 and CDR2 from the germline V gene are MNHNS and SASEGT. The CDR3 DNA reads TGTGCCAGCAGTCCCGGACAGCGCTATGGCTACACCTTC. Protein sequence: CASSPGQRYGYTF.

This clonotype appeared a few times. The gene calls are TRBV4-1 and TRBJ1-1; D gene ambiguous. Germline V lookup: CDR1 MGHRA, CDR2 YSYEKL. There are 15 residues in the CDR3. The V end was cut by 3 bases, the J end by 7 bases, with 18 bases between. The DNA for the CDR3 is TGCGCCAGCAGCCAGCCCCAAGTCGGTGAAAGTGAAGCTTTCTTT. Its translation is CASSQPQVGESEAFF.

This clonotype was seen only a few times. The rearrangement uses TRBV30 and TRBJ1-1; 8 bases line up with TRBD1. This CDR3 is 15 amino acids long. V gave up 0 bases and J gave up 3 bases; unmatched junction bases: 6. Germline values: CDR1 GTSNPN, CDR2 SVGIG (reference sequence). CDR3 in amino acids: CAWSVPDRGYTEAFF. The DNA of the CDR3 is TGTGCCTGGAGTGTCCCCGACAGGGGTTACACTGAAGCTTTCTTT.

V and J are TRBV5-1 and TRBJ2-7; 9 bases match TRBD1. Germline V gives CDR1 SGHRS, CDR2 YFSETQ. The CDR3 totals 16 residues. The V and J ends lost 0 bases and 5 bases, in that order; junction bases with no gene match: 9. The CDR3 DNA reads as TGCGCCAGCAGCTTGGAAGGGGGACAGGGTCTAAACGAGCAGTACTTC. Translated, it gives CASSLEGGQGLNEQYF. The variable domain in full, completed from reference TRBV5-1 and TRBJ2-7, reads KAGVTQTPRYLIKTRGQQVTLSCSPISGHRSVSWYQQTPGQGLQFLFEYFSETQRNKGNFPGRFSGRQFSNSRSEMNVSTLELGDSALYLCASSLEGGQGLNEQYFGPGTRLTVT.

This clonotype has only a few counts. This chain joins TRBV19 and TRBJ1-2; 8 nucleotides match TRBD1. Losses at the gene ends were 10 bases for V and 2 bases for J; bases not matched to a gene: 12. The V gene's germline CDR1 is LNHDA and CDR2 SQIVND (reference sequence). The CDR3 contains 15 residues. CDR3 bases: TGTGCCACCCAGTTTGGGCAGGGGGCAAACTATGGCTACACCTTC. Protein sequence: CATQFGQGANYGYTF.